These 24 T cell receptor beta chains share one sample of origin, sequenced in a study of OX40 agonist ivuxolimab in advanced cancers. The protocol was immunoSEQ multiplex PCR, while the TCRdb copy is restricted to in-frame clones and leaves out a portion. The top ten clones hold 8.4% of a sample with tens of thousands of clones, less than 95% of them seen once. Sample: CD4+ or CD8+ T cells sorted from blood, taken in a trial of the OX40 agonist ivuxolimab. Every receptor here comes from an adult with an advanced solid tumor such as melanoma, head and neck, liver or kidney cancer.

The chain combines TRBV30 with TRBJ1-5; D unclear. Trimming cost V 1 base and J 2 bases, with 9 bases left between them. Germline loops: CDR1 GTSNPN, CDR2 SVGIG (reference sequence). This CDR3 contains 14 residues. Here the CDR3 reads CAWSAGYGNQPQHF. The CDR3 coding sequence is TGTGCCTGGAGTGCGGGTTATGGCAATCAGCCCCAGCATTTT.

V gene TRBV28 combines with J gene TRBJ2-3; D is ambiguous. The germline CDR1 and CDR2 sequences are MDHEN and SYDVKM. The CDR3 extends over 12 amino acids. V was pared by 8 bases and J by 3 bases, with 9 bases between. The CDR3 loop is CASGFRTDTQYF. Here the CDR3 DNA reads TGTGCCAGCGGATTTAGGACAGATACGCAGTATTTT. Full variable domain (outside the CDR3, taken from reference TRBV28 and TRBJ2-3): DVKVTQSSRYLVKRTGEKVFLECVQDMDHENMFWYRQDPGLGLRLIYFSYDVKMKEKGDIPEGYSVSREKKERFSLILESASTNQTSMYLCASGFRTDTQYFGPGTRLTVL.

This rearrangement joins TRBV5-8 to TRBJ2-3; D uncertain. This CDR3 is 15 amino acids long. Per germline, CDR1 SGHTS and CDR2 YDEGEE. The V gene lost 0 bases and the J gene lost 0 bases, with 8 bases spanning the gap. The CDR3 here is CASSLGLGSTDTQYF. The CDR3 bases are TGTGCCAGCAGCTTGGGGCTGGGTAGCACAGATACGCAGTATTTT.

V is TRBV4-3 and J is TRBJ1-1; no definite D call. This CDR3 region has 14 residues. The V gene's germline CDR1 is LGHNA and CDR2 YSLEER. With 0 bases removed from V and 1 base from J, the gap between germline ends came to 6 bases. The DNA of the CDR3 is TGCGCCAGCAGCCAAGAGGCAGGGAACACTGAAGCTTTCTTT. It encodes CASSQEAGNTEAFF.

The sample holds one count of this clone. This chain connects TRBV28 to TRBJ1-1; no reliable D call. Trimming stripped 3 bases from V and 1 base from J, with 9 bases between. The CDR3 spans 14 residues. CDR1 and CDR2 (germline): MDHEN, SYDVKM. The CDR3 DNA reads TGTGCCAGCAGTTTGGGTGGGGAGAACACTGAAGCTTTCTTT. It encodes CASSLGGENTEAFF.

This clone was seen a single time. This rearrangement joins TRBV6-4 to TRBJ2-7, with TRBD1 identical over 8 bases. This CDR3 comprises 15 residues. The ends lost 4 bases at V and 3 bases at J; junction bases unmatched: 8. Germline V lookup: CDR1 MRHNA, CDR2 SNTAGT. The CDR3 is CASSGVQGGNYEQYV. The CDR3 DNA reads TGTGCCAGCAGTGGCGTACAGGGGGGAAACTACGAGCAGTACGTC.

This sequence joins TRBV13 and TRBJ2-1; no clear D gene. The CDR3 contains 12 residues. The ends were cut back, 6 bases at V and 10 bases at J, with 13 bases in the middle. CDR1 and CDR2 from the germline V gene are PRHDT and FYEKMQ (reference sequence). DNA of the CDR3: TGTGCCAGCAGTCCAACCACCGGGGAGCAGTTCTTC. It yields the protein CASSPTTGEQFF. Full variable domain (outside the CDR3, taken from reference TRBV13 and TRBJ2-1): AAGVIQSPRHLIKEKRETATLKCYPIPRHDTVYWYQQGPGQDPQFLISFYEKMQSDKGSIPDRFSAQQFSDYHSELNMSSLELGDSALYFCASSPTTGEQFFGPGTRLTVL.

The gene calls are TRBV19 and TRBJ2-6, with TRBD1 matching 11 bases. V lost 7 bases to trimming and J lost 1 base; unmatched junction nucleotides: 3. Germline loops: CDR1 LNHDA, CDR2 SQIVND (reference sequence). This CDR3 is 16 amino acids long. This CDR3 is CASTDRGLSGANVLTF. The CDR3 DNA follows: TGTGCCAGTACGGACAGGGGGCTTTCTGGGGCCAACGTCCTGACTTTC.

The chain couples TRBV4-2 to TRBJ2-1; D is unclear. Trimming shortened V by 1 base and J by 6 bases, and 7 bases separated the two germline ends. Germline assignment: CDR1 LGHNA and CDR2 YNFKEQ. The CDR3 is 13 residues long. The CDR3 region is CASSQVGGNEQFF. The DNA for the CDR3 is TGTGCCAGCAGCCAAGTGGGTGGCAATGAGCAGTTCTTC.

The chain couples TRBV9 to TRBJ2-3; tentatively, D is TRBD2 (6 bases). Looked up from germline, CDR1 is SGDLS and CDR2 is YYNGEE. Trimming took 0 bases from V and 0 from J, leaving 11 bases between them. The CDR3 sequence is 16 residues long. The chain's CDR3 is CASSVGPGESTDTQYF. CDR3 in DNA: TGTGCCAGCAGCGTAGGTCCGGGGGAGAGCACAGATACGCAGTATTTT.

This clone was counted a single time. The gene calls are TRBV4-2 and TRBJ2-3, with D perhaps TRBD1 or TRBD2 (5 bases each). This CDR3 comprises 14 residues. Per the germline V gene, CDR1 is LGHNA and CDR2 is YNFKEQ. Trimming left V 1 base short and J 5 bases short, with 10 bases between. The DNA for the CDR3 is TGTGCCAGCAGCCAAGCTGGGGGAAGAGATACGCAGTATTTT. Translation gives CASSQAGGRDTQYF.

The chain links TRBV9 to TRBJ2-3; 9 bases align to TRBD2. V lost 6 bases, J lost 3 bases, and 5 bases stayed unmatched. The CDR3 is 14 amino acids. Germline assignment: CDR1 SGDLS and CDR2 YYNGEE. Here the CDR3 DNA reads TGTGCCAGCACCCGGGCGGGAGGGACAGATACGCAGTATTTT. This gives the protein CASTRAGGTDTQYF.

In the case of this clone: Other DNA sequences within the sample encode an identical CDR3. The CDR3 here is CASSLGVQPQHF. The CDR3 DNA reads TGTGCCAGCAGCTTAGGGGTCCAGCCCCAGCATTTT. V and J are TRBV7-9 and TRBJ1-5; no reliable D call. CDR1 SEHNR and CDR2 FQNEAQ come from the germline V gene (reference sequence). Trimming cost V 1 base and J 7 bases, with 5 bases left between them. This CDR3 comprises 12 residues. Full variable domain (remainder filled in from reference TRBV7-9 and TRBJ1-5): DTGVSQNPRHKITKRGQNVTFRCDPISEHNRLYWYRQTLGQGPEFLTYFQNEAQLEKSRLLSDRFSAERPKGSFSTLEIQRTEQGDSAMYLCASSLGVQPQHFGDGTRLSIL.

J is TRBJ2-7 and V is TRBV7-6; 11 bases agree with TRBD2. Germline V gene lookup returns CDR1 SGHVS and CDR2 FNYEAQ. J was trimmed by 1 base and V by 5 bases; bases with no gene match: 7. The CDR3 is 16 amino acids. CDR3 in amino acids: CASSQTSGGSSYEQYF. In nucleotides, the CDR3 is TGTGCCAGCAGCCAAACTAGCGGGGGAAGTTCCTACGAGCAGTACTTC.

The chain couples TRBV7-5 to TRBJ2-1; the table's D call, TRBD2, was not checked against the DNA. TRBV7-5 is flagged as a pseudogene. The CDR3 has 15 residues. Written as DNA, the CDR3 is TGTGCCAGAAGCTGTACTAGCGGGGACTACAATGAGCAGTTCTTC. Translating gives CARSCTSGDYNEQFF.

V is TRBV4-3 and J is TRBJ2-7; 7 nucleotides agree with TRBD2. The germline V gene encodes CDR1 LGHNA and CDR2 YSLEER. The trim removed 5 bases at V and 5 bases at J, leaving 9 bases unmatched. The length of the CDR3 is 14 residues. The CDR3 nucleotides read TGCGCCAGCAGCACCAGACTAGCCCCTAACGAGCAGTACTTC. This gives the protein CASSTRLAPNEQYF.

The chain has TRBV11-3 and TRBJ2-1; D is uncertain. The V gene lost 5 bases and the J gene lost 2 bases, with 4 bases spanning the gap. Germline V CDR1 and CDR2: SGHNT, YENEEA. The CDR3 is 12 residues long. The CDR3 loop reads CASSGTYNEQFF. As DNA, the CDR3 is TGTGCCAGCAGCGGAACCTACAATGAGCAGTTCTTC. The whole variable domain, filled in from reference TRBV11-3 and TRBJ2-1, reads EAGVVQSPRYKIIEKKQPVAFWCNPISGHNTLYWYLQNLGQGPELLIRYENEEAVDDSQLPKDRFSAERLKGVDSTLKIQPAELGDSAVYLCASSGTYNEQFFGPGTRLTVL.

The gene calls are TRBV9 and TRBJ2-3; no reliable D call. From germline, CDR1 is SGDLS and CDR2 YYNGEE. The CDR3 consists of 14 residues. Deletions cut 0 bases from V and 2 bases from J, with 7 bases between. The CDR3 is CASSVDRSTDTQYF. For the CDR3, the DNA is TGTGCCAGCAGCGTAGACCGGTCCACAGATACGCAGTATTTT. Using reference TRBV9 and TRBJ2-3 for the parts outside the CDR3, the full variable domain is DSGVTQTPKHLITATGQRVTLRCSPRSGDLSVYWYQQSLDQGLQFLIQYYNGEERAKGNILERFSAQQFPDLHSELNLSSLELGDSALYFCASSVDRSTDTQYFGPGTRLTVL.

This clone has only one observation. The V call is TRBV5-6, the J call TRBJ1-3; D might be TRBD1 (5 bases). Germline V CDR1 and CDR2: SGHDT, YYEEEE. V was pared by 0 bases and J by 2 bases, with 6 bases between. The CDR3 consists of 14 residues. CDR3 region: CASSLGQTGNTIYF. CDR3 sequence (DNA): TGTGCCAGCAGCTTGGGACAGACTGGAAACACCATATATTTT.

This chain links TRBV6-1 with TRBJ2-7; 7 bases line up with TRBD1. Per the germline V gene, CDR1 is MNHNS and CDR2 is SASEGT. The CDR3 is made up of 13 amino acids. V shed 6 bases and J 3 bases; nucleotides not matched to a gene: 5. This CDR3 is CASRPGQVYEQYF. The CDR3 DNA sequence: TGTGCCAGCAGGCCTGGACAGGTCTACGAGCAGTACTTC.

The chain combines TRBV9 with TRBJ2-7; unclear D gene. The CDR3 spans 10 residues. Trimming removed 7 bases from V and 1 base from J, with 3 bases in between. Looked up from germline, CDR1 is SGDLS and CDR2 is YYNGEE. This chain's CDR3 is CASGSYEQYV. Here the CDR3 DNA reads TGTGCCAGCGGATCCTACGAGCAGTACGTC.

This clone was observed once. The chain recombines TRBV6-5 with TRBJ2-7; 8 bases fit TRBD1. The CDR3 is 15 amino acids. The trim removed 4 bases at V and 0 bases at J, leaving 5 bases unmatched. The germline gives CDR1 MNHEY, CDR2 SVGAGI. CDR3 sequence: CASSSDRGSSYEQYF. CDR3 bases: TGTGCCAGCAGTTCCGACAGGGGTAGCTCCTACGAGCAGTACTTC.

The V and J genes are TRBV9 and TRBJ1-5; 10 bases agree with TRBD1. Germline-derived CDR1 and CDR2 are SGDLS and YYNGEE. V was pared by 1 base and J by 5 bases, with 3 bases of the junction left unmatched. The CDR3 contains 15 residues. CDR3 in amino acids: CASSVSGTGDQPQHF. The CDR3, as DNA: TGTGCCAGCAGCGTATCCGGGACAGGGGATCAGCCCCAGCATTTT. The full variable domain, completed using reference TRBV9 and TRBJ1-5, is DSGVTQTPKHLITATGQRVTLRCSPRSGDLSVYWYQQSLDQGLQFLIQYYNGEERAKGNILERFSAQQFPDLHSELNLSSLELGDSALYFCASSVSGTGDQPQHFGDGTRLSIL.

The CDR3 loop reads CAISEGQGRADTQYF. The CDR3, as DNA: TGTGCCATCAGTGAGGGACAGGGGCGTGCAGATACGCAGTATTTT. The chain carries TRBV10-3 and TRBJ2-3, with TRBD1 matching 9 bases. Germline CDR1 is ENHRY and CDR2 is SYGVKD. After removal of 2 bases from V and 4 bases from J, the junction contained 4 bases not matched to a gene. This CDR3 is 15 amino acids long.